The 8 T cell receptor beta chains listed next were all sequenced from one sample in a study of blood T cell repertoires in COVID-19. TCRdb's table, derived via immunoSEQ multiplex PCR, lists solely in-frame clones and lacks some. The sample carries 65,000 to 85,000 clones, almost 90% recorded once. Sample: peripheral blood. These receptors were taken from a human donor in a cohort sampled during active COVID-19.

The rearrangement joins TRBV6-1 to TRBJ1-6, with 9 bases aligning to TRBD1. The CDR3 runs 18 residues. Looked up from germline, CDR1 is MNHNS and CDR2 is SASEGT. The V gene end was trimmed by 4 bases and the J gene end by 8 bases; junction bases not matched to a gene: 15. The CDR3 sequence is CASSGMGAGQGRDSPLHF. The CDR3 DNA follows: TGTGCCAGCAGTGGAATGGGGGCCGGACAGGGGAGAGATTCACCCCTCCACTTT.

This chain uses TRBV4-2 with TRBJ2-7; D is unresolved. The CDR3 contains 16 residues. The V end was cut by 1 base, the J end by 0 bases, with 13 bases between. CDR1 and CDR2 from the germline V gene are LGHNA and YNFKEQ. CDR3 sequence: CASSQGPLASSYEQYF. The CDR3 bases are TGTGCCAGCAGCCAAGGCCCCCTGGCAAGCTCCTACGAGCAGTACTTC.

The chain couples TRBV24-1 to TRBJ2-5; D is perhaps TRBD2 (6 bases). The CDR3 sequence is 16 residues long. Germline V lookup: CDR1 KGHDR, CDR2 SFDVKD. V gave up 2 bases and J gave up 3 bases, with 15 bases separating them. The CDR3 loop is CATSDSLAPQKETQYF. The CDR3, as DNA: TGTGCCACCAGTGATTCCCTAGCGCCCCAAAAAGAGACCCAGTACTTC.

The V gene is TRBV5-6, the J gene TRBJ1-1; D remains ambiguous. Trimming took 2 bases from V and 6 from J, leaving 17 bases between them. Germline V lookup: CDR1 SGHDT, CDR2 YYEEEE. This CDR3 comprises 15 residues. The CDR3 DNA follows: TGTGCCAGCAGCTTTTCTTTCGGGATGGCCTCTGAAGCTTTCTTT. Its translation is CASSFSFGMASEAFF.

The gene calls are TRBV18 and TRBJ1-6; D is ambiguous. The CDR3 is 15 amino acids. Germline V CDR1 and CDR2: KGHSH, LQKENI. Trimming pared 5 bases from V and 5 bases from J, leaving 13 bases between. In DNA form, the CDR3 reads TGTGCCAGCTCATTAAGGACTGACAATAATTCACCCCTCCACTTT. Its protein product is CASSLRTDNNSPLHF.

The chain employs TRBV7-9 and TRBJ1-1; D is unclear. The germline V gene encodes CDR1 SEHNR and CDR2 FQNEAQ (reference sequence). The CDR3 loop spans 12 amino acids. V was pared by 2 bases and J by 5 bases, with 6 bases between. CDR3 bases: TGTGCCAGCAGCTTACTACGAACTGAAGCTTTCTTT. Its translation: CASSLLRTEAFF.

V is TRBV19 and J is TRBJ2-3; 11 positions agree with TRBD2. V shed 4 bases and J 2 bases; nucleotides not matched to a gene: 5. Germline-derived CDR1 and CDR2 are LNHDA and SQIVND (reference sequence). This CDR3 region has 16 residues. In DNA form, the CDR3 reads TGTGCCAGTAGTACCGGGACTAGCGGACCCACAGATACGCAGTATTTT. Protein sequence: CASSTGTSGPTDTQYF.

For the CDR3, the DNA is TGTGCCAGCAGCTTAGCCCTACAGGGGAGCTATGGCTACACCTTC. It translates to CASSLALQGSYGYTF. This rearrangement joins TRBV7-2 to TRBJ1-2; 7 positions agree with TRBD1. V gave up 0 bases and J gave up 4 bases; unmatched junction bases: 5. The CDR3 loop spans 15 amino acids. The germline CDR1 and CDR2 sequences are SGHTA and FQGNSA.